The 8 T cell receptor beta chains below were found in one sample sequenced in a study of blood T cell repertoires in COVID-19. Generated by immunoSEQ multiplex PCR, the TCRdb table keeps only in-frame clones and is missing some. The table records fewer than 150,000 clones, approximately 80% of them present only once. Sequencing was carried out using peripheral blood. These receptors came from a human donor in a cohort sampled during active COVID-19.

The gene calls are TRBV6-5 and TRBJ2-1, with 13 bases matching TRBD2. V trimming: 2 bases; J trimming: 9 bases; junction bases outside the gene matches: 1. Germline values: CDR1 MNHEY, CDR2 SVGAGI. The CDR3 is 14 amino acids. In DNA, the CDR3 is TGTGCCAGCAGTTACGGGACTAGCGGGGTTGAGCAGTTCTTC. Its translation is CASSYGTSGVEQFF.

The chain uses TRBV5-4 and TRBJ2-7; 7 nucleotides line up with TRBD1. This CDR3 comprises 14 residues. Germline CDR1 is SGHNT and CDR2 is YYREEE (reference sequence). J lost 2 bases, V lost 4 bases, and 6 bases had no gene match. In DNA, the CDR3 is TGTGCCAGCAGCCAACAGGGGAAACCCTACGAGCAGTACTTC. This codes for CASSQQGKPYEQYF. The full variable domain, its missing parts supplied by reference TRBV5-4 and TRBJ2-7, is ETGVTQSPTHLIKTRGQQVTLRCSSQSGHNTVSWYQQALGQGPQFIFQYYREEENGRGNFPPRFSGLQFPNYSSELNVNALELDDSALYLCASSQQGKPYEQYFGPGTRLTVT.

The chain recombines TRBV19 with TRBJ2-5; 13 bases fit TRBD2. The trim removed 7 bases at V and 2 bases at J, leaving 13 bases unmatched. CDR3 size: 18 residues. Per germline, CDR1 LNHDA and CDR2 SQIVND (reference sequence). The DNA for the CDR3 is TGTGCCAGTACCCCAGGACTAGCGGGGGATTCTAGGCAAGAGACCCAGTACTTC. It yields the protein CASTPGLAGDSRQETQYF.

The J gene is TRBJ1-1, the V gene TRBV25-1; 9 nucleotides agree with TRBD1. J was trimmed by 4 bases and V by 7 bases; bases with no gene match: 4. There are 13 residues in the CDR3. CDR1 is MGHDK, CDR2 SYGVNS, per germline. The CDR3 DNA reads TGTGCCAGCACCAGGACAGGGGCCACTGAAGCTTTCTTT. It specifies CASTRTGATEAFF.

J is TRBJ2-5 and V is TRBV28, with 10 bases identical to TRBD2. CDR3 length: 16 amino acids. After removal of 3 bases from V and 5 bases from J, the junction contained 9 bases not matched to a gene. Germline CDR1 and CDR2: MDHEN and SYDVKM. The CDR3 DNA sequence: TGTGCCAGCAGTTTTCAGACTAGCGGGCCGGGGGAGACCCAGTACTTC. This encodes CASSFQTSGPGETQYF. Filled out from reference TRBV28 and TRBJ2-5, the complete variable domain reads DVKVTQSSRYLVKRTGEKVFLECVQDMDHENMFWYRQDPGLGLRLIYFSYDVKMKEKGDIPEGYSVSREKKERFSLILESASTNQTSMYLCASSFQTSGPGETQYFGPGTRLLVL.

This chain links TRBV5-1 with TRBJ2-7, with D possibly matching TRBD2 (6 bases). Germline V gene data show CDR1 as SGHRS and CDR2 as YFSETQ. The CDR3 sequence is 14 residues long. V dropped 4 bases and J dropped 4 bases, with 15 bases sitting between them. The CDR3 spells CASSRLGGPYEQYF. Written as DNA, the CDR3 is TGCGCCAGCAGCCGCCTCGGGGGACCTTACGAGCAGTACTTC.

The chain carries TRBV4-3 and TRBJ2-1; 15 nucleotides align to TRBD2. CDR1 and CDR2 (germline): LGHNA, YSLEER. The junction had 12 bases not matched to a gene; V was cut back by 0 bases and J by 0 bases. This CDR3 is 22 amino acids long. For the CDR3, the DNA is TGCGCCAGCAGCCAAGATCTGATCGCGGGACTAGCGGGGGGCCCCTCCTACAATGAGCAGTTCTTC. Its translation: CASSQDLIAGLAGGPSYNEQFF.

The rearrangement uses TRBV27 and TRBJ2-2; possibly TRBD1 for D (6 bases). CDR3 length: 14 amino acids. Trimming removed 5 bases from V and 2 bases from J, with 9 bases in between. Germline CDR1 reads MNHEY; CDR2 reads SMNVEV (reference sequence). The CDR3 coding sequence is TGTGCCAGCAGTCTACAGGGTAACACCGGGGAGCTGTTTTTT. This sequence encodes CASSLQGNTGELFF.